A selection of T cell receptor beta chains follows, all from one sample in a study of blood T cell repertoires in COVID-19. The table came from immunoSEQ multiplex PCR; TCRdb's copy has only in-frame clones and leaves some out. This table holds about 310,000 clones, around 90% found once. Input material: peripheral blood. The receptors were gathered from a middle-aged man with active or convalescent COVID-19. CDR3s include the opening cysteine and the closing phenylalanine or tryptophan. D genes are given only for firm matches. A row's size may be missing; if present it is once, few, many or a size class.

abundance,v_gene,d_gene,j_gene,CDR3nt,CDR3aa
NA,TRBV30,TRBD1,TRBJ1-1,TGTGCCAGAGGACAGGAAAGGGAAGCTTTCTTT,CARGQEREAFF
NA,TRBV7-9,TRBD1,TRBJ2-6,TGTGCCAGCAGCTCAGGACAGGGAGGAGGCTCTGGGGCCAACGTCCTGACTTTC,CASSSGQGGGSGANVLTF
few,TRBV28,NA,TRBJ1-5,TGTGCCAGCAGTTTGTTGGGGGCGGGCAATCAGCCCCAGCATTTT,CASSLLGAGNQPQHF
NA,TRBV5-6,TRBD1,TRBJ2-1,TGTGCCAGCAGCTTGGCGTTGGGGACAGGGAGAAATGAGCAGTTCTTC,CASSLALGTGRNEQFF
NA,TRBV2,NA,TRBJ1-5,TGTGCCAGCAGTGACAGGGGCACGGATCAGCCCCAGCATTTT,CASSDRGTDQPQHF
NA,TRBV27,TRBD2,TRBJ2-7,TGTGCCAGCAGTTTATCTTGGACTAGCGGCGAGCAGTACTTC,CASSLSWTSGEQYF
NA,TRBV2,NA,TRBJ2-7,TGTGCCAGCAGCCGACTAGTTATCTACGAGCAGTACTTC,CASSRLVIYEQYF
NA,TRBV6-5,NA,TRBJ1-3,TGTGCCAGCAGTTACTCCCGACAGACCTCTGGAAACACCATATATTTT,CASSYSRQTSGNTIYF
NA,TRBV10-3,TRBD2,TRBJ2-7,TGTGCCACGACTAGCGCCTACGAGCAGTACTTC,CATTSAYEQYF
NA,TRBV28,NA,TRBJ1-1,TGTGCCAGCAGTTTTGGTCAGGGAGGGGGCACTGAAGCTTTCTTT,CASSFGQGGGTEAFF
NA,TRBV7-2,TRBD1,TRBJ2-1,TGTGCCAGCAGCCCAGCGCCCCAGGGGGCTGGCTCCTACAATGAGCAGTTCTTC,CASSPAPQGAGSYNEQFF
NA,TRBV28,NA,TRBJ2-3,TGTGCCAGCAGGGTACAGACAGATACGCAGTATTTT,CASRVQTDTQYF
NA,TRBV6-5,TRBD1,TRBJ1-1,TGTGCCAGCAGTTCGTCGACAGGGGGGACCGAAGCTTTCTTT,CASSSSTGGTEAFF
NA,TRBV7-8,NA,TRBJ1-2,TGTGCCAGCAGCTTAGGGTACAGGGACGGCTACACCTTC,CASSLGYRDGYTF
NA,TRBV7-2,NA,TRBJ1-2,TGTGCCAGCAGCCGGACAGACCCTAGGGCTGGCTACACCTTC,CASSRTDPRAGYTF
NA,TRBV2,NA,TRBJ2-1,TGTGCCAGCCAGTACGGGAGAAGAAACAATGAGCAGTTCTTC,CASQYGRRNNEQFF
NA,TRBV2,TRBD1,TRBJ1-1,TGTGCCAGCAGTGCACTAGGGACAGTCATGAACACTGAAGCTTTCTTT,CASSALGTVMNTEAFF
few,TRBV2,TRBD1,TRBJ1-1,TGTGCCAGCAATGGACAGGGGGCAGGGAACACTGAAGCTTTCTTT,CASNGQGAGNTEAFF
NA,TRBV5-6,TRBD1,TRBJ2-7,TGTGCCAGCAGCCTTGGGGGACAGGGGGGTCCCTACGAGCAGTACTTC,CASSLGGQGGPYEQYF
NA,TRBV3-1/TRBV3-2,TRBD2,TRBJ2-2,TGTGCCAGCAGCCCCTCTAGCGGGAACACCGGGGAGCTGTTTTTT,CASSPSSGNTGELFF
NA,TRBV5-1,NA,TRBJ2-1,TGCGCCAGCAGCTTGAGAAGCGGGTCCTGGGAAGCTGAGCAGTTCTTC,CASSLRSGSWEAEQFF
NA,TRBV12-3/TRBV12-4,NA,TRBJ2-2,TGTGCCAGCCAAGACTTGAACACCGGGGAGCTGTTTTTT,CASQDLNTGELFF
NA,TRBV6-2/TRBV6-3,TRBD1,TRBJ2-4,TGTGCCAGCAGTGCTCCCGGGACAGGGAAAAACATTCAGTACTTC,CASSAPGTGKNIQYF
NA,TRBV28,NA,TRBJ2-7,TGTGCCAGCAGTACCGGGTCCCCCTCCTACGAGCAGTACTTC,CASSTGSPSYEQYF
NA,TRBV3-1/TRBV3-2,NA,TRBJ1-2,TGTGCCAGCAGTGCAAGGGGTGTTGGGTATGGCTACACCTTC,CASSARGVGYGYTF
once,TRBV19,TRBD1,TRBJ1-1,TGTGCCAGTAGTAAACACGCCGGGACAGGGAGCACTGAAGCTTTCTTT,CASSKHAGTGSTEAFF
NA,TRBV7-9,NA,TRBJ2-7,TGTGCCAGCAGTCTTAGCGGCTCCTACGAGCAGTACTTC,CASSLSGSYEQYF
NA,TRBV5-4,NA,TRBJ2-1,TGTGCCAGCAGCTTGGGAGGGGGAGTGGACTACAATGAGCAGTTCTTC,CASSLGGGVDYNEQFF
NA,TRBV7-9,NA,TRBJ2-5,TGTGCCAGCAGCCCAGCCGAAGACTACCACTTC,CASSPAEDYHF
NA,TRBV24-1,NA,TRBJ2-1,TGTGCCACCAGTGATCAGGGCAGTCGAAGCTCCTACAATGAGCAGTTCTTC,CATSDQGSRSSYNEQFF
NA,TRBV20-1,TRBD2,TRBJ2-7,TGCAGTGCTAGTACTAGCGGGAGGGGTAACTACGAGCAGTACTTC,CSASTSGRGNYEQYF
NA,TRBV28,TRBD2,TRBJ2-5,TGTGCCAGCAGTTCGTTGCGGGAGGGGGGACTACAAGAGACCCAGTACTTC,CASSSLREGGLQETQYF
NA,TRBV7-3,NA,TRBJ2-3,TGTGCCAGCAGCCCAACGGGTACAGATACGCAGTATTTT,CASSPTGTDTQYF
NA,TRBV28,TRBD1,TRBJ2-3,TGTGCCAGCAGTCCACCCCGACAGGGGGCCTTCACAGATACGCAGTATTTT,CASSPPRQGAFTDTQYF
NA,TRBV5-8,NA,TRBJ1-5,TGTGCCAGCAGCGCCGCGGCAACTCAGCCCCAGCATTTT,CASSAAATQPQHF
once,TRBV7-2,NA,TRBJ2-6,TGTGCCAGCAGCTCCGCAGCGGGCCGCCCTGGGGCCAACGTCCTGACTTTC,CASSSAAGRPGANVLTF
few,TRBV12-1,NA,TRBJ1-3,TGTGCCAGCAGCCAAGGGGACAGGGGAAACACCATATATTTT,CASSQGDRGNTIYF
NA,TRBV28,TRBD1,TRBJ1-6,TGTGCCAGCAGCTATGGGGACAGGTACCACTTT,CASSYGDRYHF
once,TRBV24-1,TRBD2,TRBJ2-7,TGTGCCACCAGTGATTTGCGGGGGGCCTACGAGCAGTACTTC,CATSDLRGAYEQYF
NA,TRBV7-3,NA,TRBJ2-3,TGTGCCAGCAGCTCACTCCCCCTAGCCACAGATACGCAGTATTTT,CASSSLPLATDTQYF
NA,TRBV2,NA,TRBJ2-7,TGTGCCAGCAGTGAAGGAGGTTTGGGAGTCGAGCAGTACTTC,CASSEGGLGVEQYF
NA,TRBV5-1,NA,TRBJ1-5,TGCGCCAGCAGCCTGACAGTGAATCAGCCCCAGCATTTT,CASSLTVNQPQHF